The TCR beta chain described here comes from a study of cytomegalovirus exposure and HLA in healthy donors (dated by TCRdb to between 2016 and 2019). Turning to the overall study: An earlier analysis of 587 of the donors reported 276 Gb of sequence data and 95 million to 130 million unique TCR beta sequences obtained from approximately 180 million T cells. An earlier analysis of approximately 640 of the donors applied high-throughput TCR beta sequencing to assess whether each TCR beta V gene segment acted as functional or pseudogenic. In the later analysis, no new phenotypic data were used to find candidate immune exposures; instead, reliance was placed on TCR beta sequences and their occurrence across donors. Typing coverage varied by locus: about 620-630 donors for A, B, C, DRB1 and DQB1; around 560 for DQA1; nearly 610 for DPA1; approximately 470 for DPB1. A separate validation cohort of roughly 130 different subjects was used in addition to the 666-subject first cohort. High-throughput TCR immunosequencing, statistical association of individual TCRs with disease status, and machine learning were combined to predict cytomegalovirus infection status. On average, roughly 250,000 unique TCR beta nucleotide sequences were sequenced per donor among about 400 genotyped donors of the cohort, with roughly 18% of those sequences being non-productive. The study was designed to test whether signatures of past pathogen exposure could be identified by cataloging public T cell receptors. A later analysis re-examined previously published TCR beta repertoires from just over 650 donors and added high-resolution HLA genotyping to investigate patterns of TCR occurrence. Using immunosequencing, the study profiled T cell repertoires from about 650 subjects and related those repertoires to cytomegalovirus serostatus. Among the roughly 410 genotyped donors, around 81% belonged to the genetic ancestry cluster associated with self-reported Caucasian donors. An early release covering 500 to 750 HLA-typed donors comprised roughly 300 gigabases of sequencing data and about 90 million unique TCR sequences. Class I and class II HLA loci were covered by the typing at four-digit resolution. Genome-wide SNP genotypes for about three fifths of the 666 donors were used in a later genetic analysis, which treated that subset as a discovery cohort. Every discovery cohort repertoire had been produced on one sequencing platform. Donor age, sex, ethnicity and CMV serostatus were collected together with the repertoire data. Roughly 5 DR-DQ haplotypes were handled as single units for association and clustering, since linkage in the cohort was strong. Results the study describes overall, beyond this receptor: The only immune exposure information available for the cohort was CMV serostatus. At a false discovery rate of 0.05, a later analysis linked 15,000 to 20,000 TCR beta sequences to specific HLA alleles. Correlated functional status among segregating V segments might reflect linkage disequilibrium, but an unknown experimental factor could not be ruled out. A further reported finding was that TCR beta sequences accurately predicted the HLA-A and HLA-B alleles for most subjects in the first cohort. The 87-base-pair reads could not distinguish some IMGT-functional V segments, including TRBV6-2 and TRBV6-3, so those segments were excluded. Most CMV-associated TCR beta chains appeared to be HLA-restricted in a later analysis, and the HLA associations seemed to be driven largely by CMV exposure. In a later genetic analysis, fewer N-insertions in productive TCRs were reported among donors in an Asian-associated ancestry cluster than the approximately 710-donor mean. In the study, approximately 150 TCR beta chains were listed as associated with cytomegalovirus. Assigning TCR associations to individual alleles was difficult when HLA alleles, especially DR and DQ, strongly co-occurred. In an earlier analysis of several hundred of the donors, most TCR beta V segments were observed in productive rearrangements about 87% or about 30% of the time, broadly matching IMGT annotations. According to a later analysis, parvovirus B19, influenza, CMV and Epstein-Barr virus appeared linked to several top co-occurrence clusters. The classifier was reported to diagnose cytomegalovirus status with high specificity and sensitivity in both the original cohort and the validation cohort. Most TCR sequences were observed very rarely across donors, whereas some public TCRs were present in many individuals. Three of the identified cytomegalovirus-associated TCR beta chains were confirmed in vitro to be specific for cytomegalovirus antigens. It was suggested by the authors that the approach could potentially be generalized to other disease states and immunological phenotypes. Sequencing depth was assumed to be roughly uniform across donors in the presence/absence analyses, though that assumption may not hold. V-gene and J-gene trimming of TCR beta chains was associated with a missense DCLRE1C variant in a later genetic analysis, and the association was replicated in an independent cohort. In a later analysis, HLA-associated TCR beta chains showed more clonal expansion and lower generation probabilities than non-associated chains that were equally common. Because HLA typing was unavailable for some donors at each locus, only the typed subset was used in association tests. In a later analysis, TCR association rates were found to vary across HLA loci, with the most associated TCRs seen for DRB1 alleles and the fewest for HLA-C alleles. Because counts were too low, about 15 rarely observed V segments, including chromosome 9 orphons, were left out of the earlier analysis of a few hundred of the donors. A cluster of highly shared sequence variants was judged likely to represent a technical artifact of the sequencing pipeline. In this cohort, only TCR beta chains were sequenced, and detectable features were limited by the absence of alpha or paired-chain data.

Per the germline V gene, SGHVS is the CDR1 and FQNEAQ is the CDR2. The CDR3 holds 15 amino acids from the cysteine to the phenylalanine. Only the CDR3 portion is preserved as DNA: 45 bases, with reading frame beginning at the first base. The trim is 5 bases for V and 1 base for J, with a gap of 12 bases between the germline ends. The cohort was made up of 650 to 700 healthy bone marrow donors. All cohort members were sampled while nominally healthy, although unrecorded immune exposures were likely present. The donor was CMV seropositive and belonged to the group of 250 to 300 seropositive cohort members. A peripheral blood sample was collected from each donor, and TCR beta sequencing was performed on peripheral blood mononuclear cells. Genomic DNA was extracted from the blood cell samples with the Qiagen DNeasy Blood Extraction Kit. Libraries were made using the immunoSEQ multiplex PCR assay. A mixture of 60 forward primers for TCR Vbeta segments and 13 reverse primers for TCR Jbeta segments was used in the multiplex PCR. The CDR3 region of rearranged TCR beta genes was amplified from genomic DNA with a multiplex PCR assay. On the Illumina HiSeq System, the amplified TCR beta libraries were sequenced as 87-base-pair reads. The original methods were these. A later analysis counted approximately 74 million unique TCR beta chains across the 690 or so repertoires, and 9.5 million to 11 million of these chains were shared by at least two donors. Raw reads were error-corrected and collapsed into unique sequences by a nearest-neighbor algorithm in which closely related sequences were merged to remove PCR and sequencing errors. To assign V, D and J gene segments, CDR3 sequences were aligned to IMGT reference sequences. Each retained sequence needed at least a six-nucleotide match to both a V gene segment and a J gene segment. Rearrangements were classified as productive when the CDR3 lacked stop codons and remained in frame with V and J, and all other rearrangements were classified as non-productive. Following IMGT convention, CDR3 was defined as the stretch from the second conserved V-encoded cysteine up to the conserved J-encoded phenylalanine. The earlier analysis of 587 of the donors excluded sequences that lacked an unambiguous match to a single V gene segment. An earlier analysis of approximately 590 of the donors classified V segments as functional when productive rearrangements were above 56.7% and as segregating when the standard deviation between donors was above 5%. A statistical classification framework was built to diagnose cytomegalovirus status from the catalog of TCR beta chain sequences. V and J gene assignment, in a later analysis, came from comparing TCR nucleotide sequences with IMGT/GENE-DB human TR gene sequences. In a later analysis, CDR3 sequences and most-parsimonious VDJ recombination scenarios were assigned using the TCRdist pipeline. In a later analysis, every TCR beta chain was defined by the combination of its CDR3 amino acid sequence and its V-gene family, and reads without a unique V-gene family were dropped. A later analysis removed 600 or so highly shared, low-generation-probability nucleotide sequences to deal with suspected cross-contamination and a sequencing artifact. In a later analysis, a clonal expansion index was calculated for each public chain from normalized within-repertoire ranks of inferred template counts. In a later analysis, generation probabilities were computed using a VDJ recombination model fitted to out-of-frame rearrangements, and the results were checked against IGoR. In a later analysis, hypergeometric tests were used to score TCR-TCR, TCR-HLA and TCR-CMV co-occurrence, with a repertoire-size bias correction applied to TCR pairs. False discovery rates were estimated in a later analysis by permuting HLA or CMV assignments 20 times. In a later analysis, co-occurring TCRs were grouped using DBSCAN, with TCRdist sequence similarity added in when clustering inside HLA-allele-positive subsets. Co-occurrence clustering excluded repertoires with fewer than 30,000 or more than 120,000 public chains, plus five with anomalous nucleotide sharing. The immuneACCESS repertoire file appears here via TCRdb, limited to in-frame rearrangements. These files lack a portion of the clones; in checked studies, under half of the deficit traces to unresolved V genes, and the cause of the others is not known. V and J calls and clone size are as listed in that table; D and trimming were resolved from the DNA. In all, the sample holds about 150,000 clones, and 80% of those were seen once. Around 5.6% of the sample is taken by the ten largest.

To note about this clone: Its antigen is currently not known. Base qualities were left out, and no much larger clone turns up one base away.

This chain is built from TRBV7-8 and TRBJ2-1; the D gene is unclear. The sequenced material came from PBMCs. The clonotype originates from a woman in her 40s in good health and CMV-seropositive. The sequenced DNA is TGTGCCAGCAGCCCACGACTTGATTCCTACAATGAGCAGTTCTTC. Translated, this is CASSPRLDSYNEQFF.